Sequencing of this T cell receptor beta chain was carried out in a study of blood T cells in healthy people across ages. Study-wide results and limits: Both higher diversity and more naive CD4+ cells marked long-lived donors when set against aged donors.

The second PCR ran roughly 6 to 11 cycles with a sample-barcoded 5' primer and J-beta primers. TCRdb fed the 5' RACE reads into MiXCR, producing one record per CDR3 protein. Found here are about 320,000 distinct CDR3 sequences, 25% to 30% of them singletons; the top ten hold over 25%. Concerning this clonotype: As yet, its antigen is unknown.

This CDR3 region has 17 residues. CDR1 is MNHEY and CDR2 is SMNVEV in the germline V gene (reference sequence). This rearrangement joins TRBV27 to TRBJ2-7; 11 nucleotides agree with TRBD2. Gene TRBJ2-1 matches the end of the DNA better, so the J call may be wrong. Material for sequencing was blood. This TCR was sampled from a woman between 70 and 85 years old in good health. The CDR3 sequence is CASSMGLADTLYNEQFF. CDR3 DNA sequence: TGTGCCAGCAGTATGGGACTAGCGGACACACTATACAATGAGCAGTTCTTC.